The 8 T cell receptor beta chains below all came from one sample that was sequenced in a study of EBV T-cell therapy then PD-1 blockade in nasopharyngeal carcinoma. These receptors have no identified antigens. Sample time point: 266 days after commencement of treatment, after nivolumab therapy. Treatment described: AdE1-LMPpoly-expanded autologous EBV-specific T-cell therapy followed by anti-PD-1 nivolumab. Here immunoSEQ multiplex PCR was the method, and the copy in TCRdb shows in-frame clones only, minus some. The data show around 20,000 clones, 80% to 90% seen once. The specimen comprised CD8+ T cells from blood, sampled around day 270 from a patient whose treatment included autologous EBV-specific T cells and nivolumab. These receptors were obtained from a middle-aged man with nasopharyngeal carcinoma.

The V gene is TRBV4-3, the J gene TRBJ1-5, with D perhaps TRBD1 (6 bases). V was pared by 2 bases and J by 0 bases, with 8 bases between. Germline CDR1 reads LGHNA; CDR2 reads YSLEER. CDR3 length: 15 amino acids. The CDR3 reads CASSQSRGSNQPQHF. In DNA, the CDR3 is TGCGCCAGCAGCCAATCCAGGGGTAGCAATCAGCCCCAGCATTTT.

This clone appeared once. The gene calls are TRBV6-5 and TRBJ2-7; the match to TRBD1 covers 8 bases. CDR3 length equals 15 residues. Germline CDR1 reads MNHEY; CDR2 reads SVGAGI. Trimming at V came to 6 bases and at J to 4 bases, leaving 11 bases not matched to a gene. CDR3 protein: CASRVRTGILYEQYF. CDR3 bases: TGTGCCAGCAGGGTAAGGACAGGGATTTTATACGAGCAGTACTTC.

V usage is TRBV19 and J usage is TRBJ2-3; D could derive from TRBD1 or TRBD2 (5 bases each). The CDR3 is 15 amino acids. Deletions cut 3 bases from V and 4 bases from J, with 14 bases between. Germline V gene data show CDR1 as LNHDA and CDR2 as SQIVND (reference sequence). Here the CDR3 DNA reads TGTGCCAGTAGTATCGCAGGGAGACTTGCAGATACGCAGTATTTT. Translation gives CASSIAGRLADTQYF.

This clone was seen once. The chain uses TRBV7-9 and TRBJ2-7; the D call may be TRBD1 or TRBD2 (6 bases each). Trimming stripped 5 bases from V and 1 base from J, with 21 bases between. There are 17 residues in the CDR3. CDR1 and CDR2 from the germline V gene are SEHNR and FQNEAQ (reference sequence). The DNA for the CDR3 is TGTGCCAGCAGCCCGCGTAAGGGGGGACCCCAATCCTACGAGCAGTACTTC. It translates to CASSPRKGGPQSYEQYF.

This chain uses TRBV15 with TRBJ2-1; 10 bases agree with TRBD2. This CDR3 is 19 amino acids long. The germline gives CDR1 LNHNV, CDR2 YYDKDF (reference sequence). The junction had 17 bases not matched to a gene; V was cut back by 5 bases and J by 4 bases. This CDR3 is CATSGGWLAGAGTYNEQFF. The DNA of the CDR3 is TGTGCCACCAGCGGAGGGTGGCTAGCGGGGGCCGGGACTTACAATGAGCAGTTCTTC.

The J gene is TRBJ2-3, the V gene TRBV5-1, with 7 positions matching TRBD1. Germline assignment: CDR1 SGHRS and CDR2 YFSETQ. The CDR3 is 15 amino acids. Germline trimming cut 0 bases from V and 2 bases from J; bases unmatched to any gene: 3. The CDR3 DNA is TGCGCCAGCAGCTTGGAAGGGACAGTCACAGATACGCAGTATTTT. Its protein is CASSLEGTVTDTQYF.

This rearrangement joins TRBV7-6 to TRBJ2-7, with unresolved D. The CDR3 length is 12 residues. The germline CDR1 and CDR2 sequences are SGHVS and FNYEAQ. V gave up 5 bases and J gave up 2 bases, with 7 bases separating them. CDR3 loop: CASSMNTYEQYF. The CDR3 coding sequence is TGTGCCAGCAGCATGAACACCTACGAGCAGTACTTC.

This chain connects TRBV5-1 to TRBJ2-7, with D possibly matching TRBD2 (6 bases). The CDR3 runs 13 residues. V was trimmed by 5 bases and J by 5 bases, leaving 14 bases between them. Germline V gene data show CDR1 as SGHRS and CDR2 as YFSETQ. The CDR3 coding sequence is TGCGCCAGCAGTTTTGATACGGGAGACGAGCAGTACTTC. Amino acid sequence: CASSFDTGDEQYF.